The 2 T cell receptor beta chains below were found in one sample sequenced in a study of blood T cell repertoires in COVID-19. The method was immunoSEQ multiplex PCR; TCRdb's version includes in-frame clones alone and lacks a portion of them. The repertoire holds around 280,000 clones, about 90% seen once, with about 2.2% in the top ten. The specimen sequenced was peripheral blood. Receptors were obtained from a woman younger than 45 who had recovered from COVID-19.

This clone was observed a few times. The chain is built from TRBV5-4 and TRBJ2-2, with 11 positions matching TRBD1. This CDR3 spans 16 amino acids. Losses at the gene ends were 4 bases for V and 5 bases for J; bases not matched to a gene: 7. Per germline, CDR1 SGHNT and CDR2 YYREEE (reference sequence). The DNA for the CDR3 is TGTGCCAGCAGCACTCGGACAGGGGGCGATACCGGGGAGCTGTTTTTT. This sequence encodes CASSTRTGGDTGELFF.

The table lists this clone with a few counts. The CDR3 region is CASTGTESNIGSQPQHF. The CDR3 coding sequence is TGTGCCAGCACGGGGACAGAGTCGAATATAGGAAGTCAGCCCCAGCATTTT. The chain has TRBV19 and TRBJ1-5; TRBD1 matches 7 bases. Losses at the gene ends were 9 bases for V and 6 bases for J; bases not matched to a gene: 20. The germline CDR1 and CDR2 sequences are LNHDA and SQIVND (reference sequence). The CDR3 is 17 residues long.